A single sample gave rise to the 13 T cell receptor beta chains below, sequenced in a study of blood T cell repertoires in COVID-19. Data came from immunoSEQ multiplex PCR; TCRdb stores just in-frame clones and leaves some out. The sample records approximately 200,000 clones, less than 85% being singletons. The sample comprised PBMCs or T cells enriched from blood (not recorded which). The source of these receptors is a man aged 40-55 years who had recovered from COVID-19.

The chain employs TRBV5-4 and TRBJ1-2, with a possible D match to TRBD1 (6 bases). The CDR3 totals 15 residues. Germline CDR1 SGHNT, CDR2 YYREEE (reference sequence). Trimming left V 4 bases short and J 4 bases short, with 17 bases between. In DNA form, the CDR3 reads TGTGCCAGCAGCCACCAGGGCGGGGGCGCCTATGGCTACACCTTC. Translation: CASSHQGGGAYGYTF. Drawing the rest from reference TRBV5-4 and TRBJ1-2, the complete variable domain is ETGVTQSPTHLIKTRGQQVTLRCSSQSGHNTVSWYQQALGQGPQFIFQYYREEENGRGNFPPRFSGLQFPNYSSELNVNALELDDSALYLCASSHQGGGAYGYTFGSGTRLTVV.

This chain's CDR3 is CASSQVEAANTEAFF. DNA for the CDR3: TGTGCCAGCAGCCAAGTTGAGGCGGCGAACACTGAAGCTTTCTTT. The chain combines TRBV4-2 with TRBJ1-1; no reliable D call. The CDR3 extends over 15 amino acids. The ends were cut back, 1 base at V and 1 base at J, with 10 bases in the middle. The germline V gene encodes CDR1 LGHNA and CDR2 YNFKEQ.

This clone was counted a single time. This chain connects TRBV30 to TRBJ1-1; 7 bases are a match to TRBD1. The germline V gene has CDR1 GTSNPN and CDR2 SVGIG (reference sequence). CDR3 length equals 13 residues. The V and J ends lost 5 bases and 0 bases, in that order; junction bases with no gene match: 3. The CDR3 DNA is TGTGCCTGGGGAACAGGGGTGAACACTGAAGCTTTCTTT. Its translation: CAWGTGVNTEAFF.

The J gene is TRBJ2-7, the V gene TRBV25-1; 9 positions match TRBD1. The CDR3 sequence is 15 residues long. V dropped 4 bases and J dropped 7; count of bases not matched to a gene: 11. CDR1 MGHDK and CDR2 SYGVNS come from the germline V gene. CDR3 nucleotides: TGTGCCAGCAGTGCTCCGGGACAGGGATCGAGTGAGCAGTACTTC. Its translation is CASSAPGQGSSEQYF.

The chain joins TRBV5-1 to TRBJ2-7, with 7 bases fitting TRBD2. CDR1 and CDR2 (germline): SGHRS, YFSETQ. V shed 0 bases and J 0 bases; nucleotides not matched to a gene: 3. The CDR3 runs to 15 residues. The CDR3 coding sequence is TGCGCCAGCAGCTTGGATGCTAGCGGCTCCTACGAGCAGTACTTC. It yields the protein CASSLDASGSYEQYF.

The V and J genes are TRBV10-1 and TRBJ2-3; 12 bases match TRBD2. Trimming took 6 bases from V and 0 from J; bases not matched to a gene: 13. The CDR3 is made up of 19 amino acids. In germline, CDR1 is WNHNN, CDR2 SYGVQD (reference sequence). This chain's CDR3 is CASRTRGLAGFSSTDTQYF. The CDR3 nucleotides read TGCGCCAGCAGGACGCGGGGACTAGCGGGTTTTTCTAGCACAGATACGCAGTATTTT.

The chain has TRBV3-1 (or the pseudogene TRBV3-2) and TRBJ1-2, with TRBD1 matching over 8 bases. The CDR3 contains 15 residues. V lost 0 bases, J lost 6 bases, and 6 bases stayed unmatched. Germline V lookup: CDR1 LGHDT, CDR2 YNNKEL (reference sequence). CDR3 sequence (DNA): TGTGCCAGCAGCCAAGAGTCCAGGGGGCTCGATGGCTACACCTTC. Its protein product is CASSQESRGLDGYTF.

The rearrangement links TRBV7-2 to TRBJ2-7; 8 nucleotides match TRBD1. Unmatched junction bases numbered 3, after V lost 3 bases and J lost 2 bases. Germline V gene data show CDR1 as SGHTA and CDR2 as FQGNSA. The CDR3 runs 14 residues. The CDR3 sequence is CASSFGQGTYEQYF. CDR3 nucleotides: TGTGCCAGCAGCTTTGGACAGGGAACCTACGAGCAGTACTTC.

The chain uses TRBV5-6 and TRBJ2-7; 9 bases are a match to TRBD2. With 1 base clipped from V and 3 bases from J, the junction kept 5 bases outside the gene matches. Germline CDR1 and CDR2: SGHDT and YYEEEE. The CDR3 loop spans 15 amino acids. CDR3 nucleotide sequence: TGTGCCAGCAGCTTGTCGCTAGCGGGGAGCTACGAGCAGTACTTC. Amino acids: CASSLSLAGSYEQYF.

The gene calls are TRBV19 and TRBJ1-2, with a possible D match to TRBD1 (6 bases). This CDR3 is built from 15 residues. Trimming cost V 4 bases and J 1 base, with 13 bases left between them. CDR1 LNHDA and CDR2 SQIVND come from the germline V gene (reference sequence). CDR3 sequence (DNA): TGTGCCAGTAGTACCCATTCACAGGGTAACTATGGCTACACCTTC. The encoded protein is CASSTHSQGNYGYTF.

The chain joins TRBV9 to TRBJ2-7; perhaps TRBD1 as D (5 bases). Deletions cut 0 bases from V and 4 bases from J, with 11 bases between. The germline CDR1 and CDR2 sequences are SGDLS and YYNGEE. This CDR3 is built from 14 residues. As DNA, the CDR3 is TGTGCCAGCAGCGTAGGACAGCCAGGGTACGAGCAGTACTTC. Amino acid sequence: CASSVGQPGYEQYF.

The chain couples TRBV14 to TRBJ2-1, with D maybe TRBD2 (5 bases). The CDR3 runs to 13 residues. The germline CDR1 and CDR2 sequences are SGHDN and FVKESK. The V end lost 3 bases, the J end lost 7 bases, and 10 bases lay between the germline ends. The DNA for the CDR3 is TGTGCCAGCAGCCAGGGGAGTCAAAATGAGCAGTTCTTC. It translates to CASSQGSQNEQFF.

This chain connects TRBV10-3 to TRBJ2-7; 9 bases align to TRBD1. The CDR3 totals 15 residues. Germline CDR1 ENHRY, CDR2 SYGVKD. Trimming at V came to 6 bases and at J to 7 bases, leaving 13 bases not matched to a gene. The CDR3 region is CAISTPGTGRGEQYF. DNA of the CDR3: TGTGCCATCAGCACGCCCGGGACAGGGAGAGGAGAGCAGTACTTC.